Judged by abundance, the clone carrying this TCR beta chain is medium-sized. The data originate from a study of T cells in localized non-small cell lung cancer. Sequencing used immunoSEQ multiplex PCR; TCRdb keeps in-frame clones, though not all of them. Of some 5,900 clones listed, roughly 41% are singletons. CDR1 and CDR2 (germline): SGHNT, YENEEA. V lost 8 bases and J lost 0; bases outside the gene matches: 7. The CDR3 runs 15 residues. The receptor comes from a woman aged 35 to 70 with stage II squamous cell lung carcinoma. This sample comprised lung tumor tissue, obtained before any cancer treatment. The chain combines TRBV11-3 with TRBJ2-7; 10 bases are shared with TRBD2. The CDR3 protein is CASVGAGGSSYEQYF. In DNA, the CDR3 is TGTGCCAGCGTGGGAGCGGGAGGGAGCTCCTACGAGCAGTACTTC.